This is a list of T cell receptor beta chains from one sample in a study of cytomegalovirus exposure and HLA in healthy donors. Produced via immunoSEQ multiplex PCR; TCRdb's table is partial and in-frame only. The table has roughly 180,000 clones, about three quarters seen once. Sequenced sample: PBMCs. All receptors derive from a man aged 18 to 29 in good health and CMV-seronegative. Both conserved end residues are part of each CDR3. Each record gives: clone size, V gene, D gene, J gene, CDR3 DNA, CDR3 protein. The D gene is left open where the match is weak. Clone size is shown for a subset of rows, as once, few, many or a class of expanded clone.

>NA|TRBV29-1|TRBD2|TRBJ2-3
TGCAGCGTTCCGACTAGCGGGAGGAGCACAGATACGCAGTATTTT
CSVPTSGRSTDTQYF
>NA|TRBV29-1|NA|TRBJ1-5
TGCAGCGTTTGGTCGGGGTCGGGCAATCAGCCCCAGCATTTT
CSVWSGSGNQPQHF
>few|TRBV19|NA|TRBJ2-7
TGTGCCAGCCGGGACACCCGGGGCTACGAGCAGTACTTC
CASRDTRGYEQYF
>few|TRBV4-2|TRBD2|TRBJ2-1
TGTGCCAGCAGCCTTACGACTAGCGGGGGGGATGAGCAGTTCTTC
CASSLTTSGGDEQFF
>NA|TRBV10-3|NA|TRBJ1-6
TGTGCCATCAGTTTGGACACCGCTAATTCACCCCTCCACTTT
CAISLDTANSPLHF
>NA|TRBV28|TRBD1|TRBJ1-1
TGTGCCAGCAGTCCCGGAGAGGGGGCGTGGACTGAAGCTTTCTTT
CASSPGEGAWTEAFF
>NA|TRBV5-1|TRBD2|TRBJ2-1
TGCGCCAGCAGCACAGGACTAGCGGGATATCATGAGCAGTTCTTC
CASSTGLAGYHEQFF
>NA|TRBV19|NA|TRBJ1-6
TGTGCCAGTACGGGGATAAATTCACCCCTCCACTTT
CASTGINSPLHF
>NA|TRBV2|NA|TRBJ1-4
TGTGCCAGCAGTGCCGGGTTAACTAATGAAAAACTGTTTTTT
CASSAGLTNEKLFF
>NA|TRBV19|NA|TRBJ2-7
TGTGCCAGTAGTATAAACGGCGGCTCGGGGTACGAGCAGTACTTC
CASSINGGSGYEQYF
>few|TRBV5-4|NA|TRBJ1-1
TGTGCCAGCAGCTTGGATCCGGGGGTGGGTGAAGCTTTCTTT
CASSLDPGVGEAFF
>NA|TRBV5-6|TRBD1|TRBJ1-2
TGTGCCAGCACCGCGGACAGGGGCTATGGCTACACCTTC
CASTADRGYGYTF
>NA|TRBV14|NA|TRBJ2-7
TGTGCCAGCAGCCAAGAGGTCGGCTGGGCCTCCTACGAGCAGTACTTC
CASSQEVGWASYEQYF
>NA|TRBV7-6|TRBD2|TRBJ2-5
TGTGCCAGCAGCCCTCATCACAAGACTAGCGGGGGTTGGGGAGAGACCCAGTACTTC
CASSPHHKTSGGWGETQYF
>NA|TRBV5-1|TRBD1|TRBJ2-5
TGCGCCAGCAGCTTGGATTGGGACAGGGTTGTAGAGACCCAGTACTTC
CASSLDWDRVVETQYF
>NA|TRBV7-2|TRBD2|TRBJ2-5
TGTGCCAGCAGACGGAGCGGGGGTGCGGAAGAGACCCAGTACTTC
CASRRSGGAEETQYF
>once|TRBV5-1|TRBD2|TRBJ2-7
TGCGCCAGCAGCTTGGGACTAGCGGGAGGCACCTACGAGCAGTACTTC
CASSLGLAGGTYEQYF
>NA|TRBV5-4|TRBD2|TRBJ2-1
TGTGCCAGCAGCGCCACTAGCGGAATCTACAATGAGCAGTTCTTC
CASSATSGIYNEQFF
>NA|TRBV5-1|TRBD2|TRBJ2-7
TGCGCCAGCAGCCCGGGGGGAAGTGGCGAGCAGTACTTC
CASSPGGSGEQYF
>NA|TRBV6-5|NA|TRBJ1-1
TGTGCCAGCAGTTATCCACAGGGTGACGCTTTCTTT
CASSYPQGDAFF
>NA|TRBV7-2|NA|TRBJ2-3
TGTGCCAGCAGCCCGGGGGGCCTCTGGGATACGCAGTATTTT
CASSPGGLWDTQYF
>few|TRBV7-2|NA|TRBJ1-1
TGTGCCAGCAGCTTAGGGACAGTTAGTGAAGCTTTCTTT
CASSLGTVSEAFF
>NA|TRBV5-1|TRBD2|TRBJ2-2
TGCGCCAGCAGCTTGAGCGGGAGGGGCACCGGGGAGCTGTTTTTT
CASSLSGRGTGELFF
>few|TRBV5-1|TRBD2|TRBJ2-1
TGCGCCAGCAGCTCCGGGACTAGCGGGACCAATGAGCAGTTCTTC
CASSSGTSGTNEQFF
>NA|TRBV28|TRBD1|TRBJ1-5
TGTGCCAGCAGCGGACAGGGGAATCAGCCCCAGCATTTT
CASSGQGNQPQHF
>NA|TRBV7-6|TRBD1|TRBJ1-4
TGTGCCAGCAGCTTTAACAGGGGAAGATGGGAAAAACTGTTTTTT
CASSFNRGRWEKLFF
>NA|TRBV6-1|NA|TRBJ1-5
TGTGCCAGCGCCAACGGACAGAGCAATCAGCCCCAGCATTTT
CASANGQSNQPQHF
>NA|TRBV7-2|NA|TRBJ2-7
TGTGCCAGCAGCCCCCTTGCGGGACTCTACGAGCAGTACTTC
CASSPLAGLYEQYF
>once|TRBV5-8|NA|TRBJ2-7
TGTGCCAGCAGCTTGGGTCAGGGCGCGTACGAGCAGTACTTC
CASSLGQGAYEQYF
>NA|TRBV6-1|NA|TRBJ1-1
TGTGCCAGCAGTGATCTCCCGCAGGGATGGACTGAAGCTTTCTTT
CASSDLPQGWTEAFF
>NA|TRBV6-5|TRBD2|TRBJ2-2
TGTGCCAGCAGTACGAGCGGGGGGCACACCGGGGAGCTGTTTTTT
CASSTSGGHTGELFF
>NA|TRBV5-1|TRBD1|TRBJ2-5
TGCGCCAGCAGGACCGGGGACAGTCAAGAGACCCAGTACTTC
CASRTGDSQETQYF
>once|TRBV29-1|TRBD1|TRBJ1-1
TGCAGCGTTGCCTACCCTATGGGCAGGGGGGTAGGAACTGAAGCTTTCTTT
CSVAYPMGRGVGTEAFF
>once|TRBV6-1|NA|TRBJ2-2
TGTGCCAGCAGTGTTTATGGCAGGGAAGGCACCGGGGAGCTGTTTTTT
CASSVYGREGTGELFF
>NA|TRBV7-9|TRBD1|TRBJ2-2
TGTGCCAGCAGCCATGGACAGGGGGCGCACGGGGAGCTGTTTTTT
CASSHGQGAHGELFF
>NA|TRBV5-1|TRBD1|TRBJ2-7
TGCGCCAGCTCCGTGGGACAGAACTCCTACGAGCAGTACTTC
CASSVGQNSYEQYF
>few|TRBV5-6|NA|TRBJ1-4
TGTGCCAGCAGCAGAATTCCAGGGAGGACTAATGAAAAACTGTTTTTT
CASSRIPGRTNEKLFF
>NA|TRBV21-1|NA|TRBJ2-1
TGTGCCAGCAGAGTCAGGTCGGGGGGACTCTACAATGAGCAGTTCTTC
CASRVRSGGLYNEQFF
>NA|TRBV29-1|TRBD1|TRBJ2-4
TGCAGCGTGGAACAGGGGATAGCCAAAAACATTCAGTACTTC
CSVEQGIAKNIQYF
>NA|TRBV10-3|NA|TRBJ2-7
TGTGCCATTTCAGGCGGGGTGAGTTACGAGCAGTACTTC
CAISGGVSYEQYF
>NA|TRBV28|TRBD1|TRBJ1-5
TGTGCCAGCAGGAGGGACAGGGTCCAGCCCCAGCATTTT
CASRRDRVQPQHF
>NA|TRBV28|TRBD1|TRBJ2-1
TGTGCCAGCAGTCAAGCAGGGGGCGTCACTGAGCAGTTCTTC
CASSQAGGVTEQFF
>NA|TRBV25-1|NA|TRBJ1-2
TGTGCCAGCCGGACAGATTCTAACTATGGCTACACTTTC
CASRTDSNYGYTF
>NA|TRBV4-1|NA|TRBJ2-5
TGCGCCAGCAGCCGCGGACTTAAAGAGACCCAGTACTTC
CASSRGLKETQYF
>NA|TRBV14|NA|TRBJ2-5
TGTGCCAGCAGCCATACAGGACCCGAGACCCAGTACTTC
CASSHTGPETQYF
>NA|TRBV11-2|TRBD1|TRBJ2-7
TGTGCCAGCAGCCCGGGACAGGGAGGAGAGCAGTACTTC
CASSPGQGGEQYF
>NA|TRBV5-1|TRBD1|TRBJ2-5
TGCGCCAGCACCCTGCGAGGGGGCGGCCTAGAGACCCAGTACTTC
CASTLRGGGLETQYF